This TCR beta chain was identified during a study of control samples from healthy donors and cancer patients. Sequenced by immunoSEQ multiplex PCR; TCRdb stores in-frame clones only, minus some. Of roughly 150,000 clones listed, roughly nine tenths are singletons. Germline CDR1 reads SGHRS; CDR2 reads YFSETQ. This CDR3 is built from 15 residues. V lost 4 bases, J lost 5 bases, and 4 bases stayed unmatched. The V call is TRBV5-1, the J call TRBJ2-4, with 12 bases matching TRBD2. The sample comprised blood. The receptor was isolated from a woman in her twenties or thirties in good health. CDR3 coding DNA: TGCGCCAGCAGCGCCCGACTAGCGGGAGAAAACATTCAGTACTTC. This encodes CASSARLAGENIQYF.